These 14 T cell receptor beta chains were sequenced from one sample in a study of blood T cell repertoires in COVID-19 (dated by TCRdb to about 2020). Library preparation employed the immunoSEQ multiplex PCR assay. TCRdb took this table from immuneACCESS and kept in-frame rearrangements with V and J called. Such tables lack part of the clones; where checked against another copy, unresolved V genes explain under half of the gap, and the rest is unexplained. Within this sample are approximately 100,000 clones, with around 87% of them counted one time only. The ten largest clones capture roughly 12% of the sample. The specimen was peripheral blood. These receptors were obtained from a woman between 25 and 40 years old with acute or convalescent COVID-19.

This rearrangement joins TRBV3-1 (or the pseudogene TRBV3-2) to TRBJ2-7, with TRBD2 matching over 10 bases. CDR1 is LGHDT and CDR2 is YNNKEL in the germline V gene (reference sequence). J lost 1 base, V lost 1 base, and 7 bases had no gene match. The CDR3 consists of 17 residues. CDR3 in DNA: TGTGCCAGCAGCCAAGTGCGCGCTAGCGGGGGTTCCTACGAGCAGTACTTC. Translated: CASSQVRASGGSYEQYF.

V and J are TRBV27 and TRBJ2-3; D uncertain. Trimming cost V 5 bases and J 4 bases, with 4 bases left between them. The germline gives CDR1 MNHEY, CDR2 SMNVEV (reference sequence). The length of the CDR3 is 11 residues. CDR3 amino acids: CASSEADTQYF. CDR3 nucleotides: TGTGCCAGCAGTGAGGCAGATACGCAGTATTTT.

The V and J genes are TRBV5-1 and TRBJ2-6, with TRBD1 as a possible D gene (5 bases). Deletions cut 3 bases from V and 11 bases from J, with 24 bases between. This CDR3 spans 17 amino acids. Germline V gene sequence: CDR1 SGHRS, CDR2 YFSETQ. CDR3 nucleotide sequence: TGCGCCAGCAGCTCAAAGCTCTGGGGCCAACAAGCCGACGTCCTGACTTTC. It encodes CASSSKLWGQQADVLTF.

This chain uses TRBV5-1 with TRBJ2-1, with TRBD2 identical over 9 bases. CDR3 length: 16 amino acids. Trimming at V came to 3 bases and at J to 0 bases, leaving 4 bases not matched to a gene. Looked up from germline, CDR1 is SGHRS and CDR2 is YFSETQ. DNA of the CDR3: TGCGCCAGCAGCTCCCGACTAGCGGACTCCTACAATGAGCAGTTCTTC. Translation: CASSSRLADSYNEQFF.

This chain uses TRBV19 with TRBJ2-7; a possible D gene is TRBD1 (6 bases). CDR1 is LNHDA and CDR2 is SQIVND in the germline V gene (reference sequence). V lost 5 bases and J 3 bases, leaving 23 bases between the germline ends. The CDR3 sequence is 17 residues long. The CDR3 here is CASSALPRSGHHYEQYF. In DNA form, the CDR3 reads TGTGCCAGTAGTGCTCTCCCACGCTCGGGACACCACTACGAGCAGTACTTC.

The J gene is TRBJ1-5, the V gene TRBV6-4; 7 bases fit TRBD1. Losses at the gene ends were 4 bases for V and 2 bases for J; bases not matched to a gene: 14. The CDR3 sequence is 18 residues long. The germline V gene encodes CDR1 MRHNA and CDR2 SNTAGT. Written as DNA, the CDR3 is TGTGCCAGCAGTGCAAGGGACAGTCTTACTAGTGGCAATCAGCCCCAGCATTTT. Its translation is CASSARDSLTSGNQPQHF.

This clone was recorded a few times. The V gene is TRBV27, the J gene TRBJ2-7; tentatively, D is TRBD2 (7 bases). There are 14 residues in the CDR3. Germline CDR1 reads MNHEY; CDR2 reads SMNVEV (reference sequence). Trimming removed 6 bases at V and 2 bases at J, with 14 bases between. The CDR3 DNA follows: TGTGCCAGCAGGGGCGGGGGCCAAACCTACGAGCAGTACTTC. This sequence encodes CASRGGGQTYEQYF.

This chain links TRBV7-6 with TRBJ2-1; 9 positions agree with TRBD2. V lost 5 bases to trimming and J lost 7 bases; unmatched junction nucleotides: 12. The length of the CDR3 is 16 residues. Germline-derived CDR1 and CDR2 are SGHVS and FNYEAQ. CDR3 bases: TGTGCCAGCAGCCCCCGAGGGGCGGGGGGGAGTAATGAGCAGTTCTTC. This translates into CASSPRGAGGSNEQFF.

The CDR3 coding sequence is TGTGCCAGCAGTTCCCAGTGGACTAGCGGCGATACGCAGTATTTT. Translating gives CASSSQWTSGDTQYF. J is TRBJ2-3 and V is TRBV28, with 10 bases aligning to TRBD2. V dropped 4 bases and J dropped 6; count of bases not matched to a gene: 7. This CDR3 has 15 amino acids. CDR1 and CDR2 from the germline V gene are MDHEN and SYDVKM.

J is TRBJ1-4 and V is TRBV12-3 or TRBV12-4; D unclear. The V end was cut by 4 bases, the J end by 0 bases, with 3 bases between. This CDR3 spans 13 amino acids. This CDR3 reads CASSSSTNEKLFF. The CDR3 coding sequence is TGTGCCAGCAGTTCATCAACTAATGAAAAACTGTTTTTT.

This chain's CDR3 is CASSSRTGDQPQHF. CDR3 bases: TGTGCCAGCAGCTCACGGACAGGCGATCAGCCCCAGCATTTT. This chain uses TRBV7-2 with TRBJ1-5; 7 bases agree with TRBD1. V gave up 4 bases and J gave up 5 bases; unmatched junction bases: 5. Per germline, CDR1 SGHTA and CDR2 FQGNSA. This CDR3 spans 14 amino acids.

The gene calls are TRBV27 and TRBJ1-5; TRBD1 matches at 9 bases. This CDR3 spans 15 amino acids. Trimming cost V 10 bases and J 7 bases; bases outside gene matches: 14. Germline loops: CDR1 MNHEY, CDR2 SMNVEV (reference sequence). CDR3 sequence reads: CATKLLTGGRQPQHF. Written as DNA, the CDR3 is TGTGCCACCAAACTGCTGACAGGGGGGAGGCAGCCCCAGCATTTT.

The V gene is TRBV9, the J gene TRBJ1-4, with D tentatively TRBD1 (6 bases). V lost 3 bases and J lost 5, with 17 bases in between. Germline CDR1 SGDLS, CDR2 YYNGEE. This CDR3 comprises 16 residues. For the CDR3, the DNA is TGTGCCAGCAGCGCCGGCGGAGGACAGAAGAATGAAAAACTGTTTTTT. It is translated as CASSAGGGQKNEKLFF.

This clone was detected only a few times. The sample contains more than one DNA sequence encoding this CDR3. V is TRBV19 and J is TRBJ1-5; TRBD1 agrees at 7 bases. The CDR3 consists of 14 residues. Germline CDR1 reads LNHDA; CDR2 reads SQIVND (reference sequence). The J segment lost 4 bases and the V segment lost 6 bases, leaving 6 bases of the junction unmatched. The DNA for the CDR3 is TGTGCCAGTAGCACCGACAGGGAGAATCAGCCCCAGCATTTT. Residues: CASSTDRENQPQHF.